A single sample is the source of the 19 T cell receptor beta chains below, sequenced in a study of technical replicates of blood from a few donors. The method was immunoSEQ multiplex PCR; TCRdb's version includes in-frame clones alone and lacks a portion of them. The table shows tens of thousands of clones, with 93% occurring only once. Sequencing was done on a sample of T cells isolated from PBMCs. Receptor source: a human donor in good health.

The rearrangement uses TRBV4-2 and TRBJ2-1; no firm D call. Per germline, CDR1 LGHNA and CDR2 YNFKEQ. There are 11 residues in the CDR3. The ends were cut back, 1 base at V and 9 bases at J, with 4 bases in the middle. CDR3 sequence: CASSQASEQFF. Written as DNA, the CDR3 is TGTGCCAGCAGCCAAGCCAGTGAGCAGTTCTTC.

The chain joins TRBV19 to TRBJ2-7; possibly TRBD2 for D (6 bases). The length of the CDR3 is 13 residues. Germline CDR1 is LNHDA and CDR2 is SQIVND (reference sequence). V shed 4 bases and J shed 3 bases, with 10 bases lying between them. DNA of the CDR3: TGTGCCAGTAGTAGCGGGATCCGCTACGAGCAGTACTTC. Translating it yields CASSSGIRYEQYF.

The DNA of the CDR3 is TGCGCCAGCAGCTTATCTAGCGGCGCCTACAATGAGCAGTTCTTC. Its translation: CASSLSSGAYNEQFF. The chain combines TRBV5-1 with TRBJ2-1; 7 positions agree with TRBD2. CDR1 and CDR2 (germline): SGHRS, YFSETQ. J gave up 2 bases and V 2 bases, and 4 bases lay outside the gene matches. This CDR3 has 15 residues.

V gene TRBV29-1 combines with J gene TRBJ2-1; 9 nucleotides agree with TRBD2. V dropped 4 bases and J dropped 7; count of bases not matched to a gene: 14. Germline V gene data show CDR1 as SQVTM and CDR2 as ANQGSEA. This CDR3 spans 16 amino acids. The CDR3 loop reads CSVARGGEGPTNEQFF. The CDR3 nucleotides are TGCAGCGTTGCGCGCGGGGGGGAGGGTCCTACGAATGAGCAGTTCTTC.

The chain joins TRBV7-8 to TRBJ2-7; D perhaps matches TRBD1 (5 bases). The CDR3 extends over 13 amino acids. Trimming left V 1 base short and J 5 bases short, with 9 bases between. Germline V gives CDR1 SGHVS, CDR2 FQNEAQ. The CDR3 DNA follows: TGTGCCAGCAGCTTAGTTCGCAGGGACGAGCAGTACTTC. This encodes CASSLVRRDEQYF.

This clone was seen once. The chain carries TRBV5-1 and TRBJ1-6; 7 nucleotides agree with TRBD1. This CDR3 contains 15 residues. CDR1 is SGHRS and CDR2 is YFSETQ in the germline V gene. V lost 2 bases, J lost 4 bases, and 3 bases stayed unmatched. The DNA of the CDR3 is TGCGCCAGCAGCTTACAGGGGACTTATAATTCACCCCTCCACTTT. As protein: CASSLQGTYNSPLHF.

This chain connects TRBV5-1 to TRBJ2-7; 12 nucleotides line up with TRBD2. J lost 2 bases, V lost 6 bases, and 3 bases had no gene match. The CDR3 covers 14 residues. The V gene's germline CDR1 is SGHRS and CDR2 YFSETQ. The CDR3 nucleotides are TGCGCCAGCAAGCTAGCGGGAGGGACCTACGAGCAGTACTTC. Protein sequence: CASKLAGGTYEQYF.

This clone was recorded once. V usage is TRBV28 and J usage is TRBJ2-3; weak D call: TRBD1 (6 bases). Germline V lookup: CDR1 MDHEN, CDR2 SYDVKM. The CDR3 contains 14 residues. Trimming took off 4 bases at V and 2 bases at J, with 10 bases between the two ends. This CDR3 reads CASSSGQLTDTQYF. As DNA, the CDR3 is TGTGCCAGCAGTTCAGGACAGCTCACAGATACGCAGTATTTT.

CDR3 residues: CASGGGLLTNYGYTF. CDR3 coding DNA: TGTGCCAGCGGGGGGGGCCTTCTTACTAACTATGGCTACACCTTC. This rearrangement joins TRBV27 to TRBJ1-2; possibly TRBD1 for D (6 bases). The CDR3 is made up of 15 amino acids. The V and J ends lost 8 bases and 0 bases respectively, with 16 bases between them. Germline assignment: CDR1 MNHEY and CDR2 SMNVEV (reference sequence).

The V and J genes are TRBV5-5 and TRBJ1-1, with D maybe TRBD1 (5 bases). The CDR3 spans 15 residues. The germline V gene has CDR1 SGHKS and CDR2 YYEKEE (reference sequence). The germline V and J ends were trimmed by 0 bases and 4 bases, with 13 bases remaining between them. The CDR3 coding sequence is TGTGCCAGCAGCTTGGCCATGGTGGGGGGCACTGAAGCTTTCTTT. Translating gives CASSLAMVGGTEAFF.

The rearrangement links TRBV28 to TRBJ1-1; D is possibly TRBD1 (5 bases). The V gene's germline CDR1 is MDHEN and CDR2 SYDVKM. V was cut by 4 bases and J by 5 bases, with 14 bases left in between. There are 14 residues in the CDR3. The CDR3 loop reads CASSSHSGGTEAFF. The DNA of the CDR3 is TGTGCCAGCAGTTCCCACTCGGGGGGGACTGAAGCTTTCTTT.

The V and J genes are TRBV10-3 and TRBJ1-1; no firm D call. The CDR3 has 13 residues. Germline lookup yields CDR1 ENHRY and CDR2 SYGVKD. Trimming stripped 4 bases from V and 4 bases from J, with 10 bases between. The CDR3 sequence is CAISVGGSTEAFF. CDR3 DNA: TGTGCCATCAGTGTCGGAGGGTCCACTGAAGCTTTCTTT.

The chain links TRBV5-1 to TRBJ1-1; the D gene is possibly TRBD1 (6 bases). Trimming stripped 0 bases from V and 1 base from J, with 7 bases between. The CDR3 sequence is 14 residues long. Germline loops: CDR1 SGHRS, CDR2 YFSETQ. CDR3 region: CASSLVGQNTEAFF. The DNA for the CDR3 is TGCGCCAGCAGCTTGGTGGGACAGAACACTGAAGCTTTCTTT.

The V gene is TRBV29-1, the J gene TRBJ2-6; D uncertain. The CDR3 runs to 14 residues. Between the trimmed V and J ends, which lost 5 bases and 4 bases, there was a span of 12 bases. Germline CDR1 reads SQVTM; CDR2 reads ANQGSEA. CDR3 DNA sequence: TGCAGCGTTCCCACGGTTCTCGGGGCCAACGTCCTGACTTTC. Protein: CSVPTVLGANVLTF.

The chain has TRBV19 and TRBJ1-2, with D maybe TRBD1 (6 bases). V dropped 4 bases and J dropped 7 bases, with 22 bases sitting between them. The CDR3 spans 16 residues. Germline CDR1 LNHDA, CDR2 SQIVND (reference sequence). The CDR3 reads CASSTPRHREGSGYTF. The CDR3 coding sequence is TGTGCCAGTAGTACCCCAAGGCACAGGGAAGGAAGTGGCTACACCTTC.

The chain combines TRBV7-9 with TRBJ1-6; the match to TRBD1 covers 8 bases. The length of the CDR3 is 18 residues. Germline CDR1 SEHNR, CDR2 FQNEAQ (reference sequence). V was pared by 1 base and J by 8 bases, with 13 bases of the junction left unmatched. CDR3 protein: CASSLVYRGQGGHSPLHF. Written as DNA, the CDR3 is TGTGCCAGCAGCTTAGTTTACCGAGGACAGGGAGGTCATTCACCCCTCCACTTT.

J is TRBJ1-2 and V is TRBV6-4, with a tentative D call TRBD1 (5 bases). CDR1 and CDR2 (germline): MRHNA, SNTAGT. The V and J ends lost 0 bases and 4 bases respectively, with 12 bases between them. The CDR3 is made up of 15 amino acids. The CDR3 sequence: CASSDSTMGLYGYTF. The CDR3 DNA sequence: TGTGCCAGCAGTGACTCGACCATGGGGCTCTATGGCTACACCTTC.

Only one count was recorded for this clone. The chain employs TRBV30 and TRBJ2-7; no definite D call. V was pared by 3 bases and J by 3 bases, with 9 bases between. This CDR3 contains 12 residues. The germline V gene has CDR1 GTSNPN and CDR2 SVGIG (reference sequence). CDR3 in amino acids: CAWRGQNYEQYF. The CDR3 DNA follows: TGTGCCTGGAGGGGCCAGAACTACGAGCAGTACTTC.

V usage is TRBV4-1 and J usage is TRBJ2-4; tentative D call: TRBD2 (6 bases). With 1 base removed from V and 0 bases from J, the gap between germline ends came to 13 bases. Germline assignment: CDR1 MGHRA and CDR2 YSYEKL. CDR3 length: 17 amino acids. In nucleotides, the CDR3 is TGCGCCAGCAGCCAAGCAGCCTGGGGACTAGCCAAAAACATTCAGTACTTC. This translates into CASSQAAWGLAKNIQYF.